This T cell receptor (beta chain) came from a study of tumor-infiltrating lymphocytes in primary liver carcinoma (dated by TCRdb to 2016 to 2017). For the study in its entirety: Surgical resection was performed in China between late 2015 and early 2016 on several patients with histopathologically diagnosed primary liver carcinoma. Reproducibility between technical replicate repertoires was high, with correlation coefficients above 0.95 and mean shared-clone rates around 0.88. TCRbeta repertoire sequencing covered 35 specimens from 5 patients: approximately 25 tumor regions, 5 adjacent noncancerous liver tissues and 5 peripheral blood samples. For each liver tumor, the study sampled five regions along with adjacent normal tissue and blood, and applied TCRbeta repertoire sequencing, expression microarrays and whole-exome sequencing. Each sample produced about 3.5 to 7.13 million productive TCRbeta reads, and read depth showed no significant difference between tissue types. The five patients, three men and two women aged 30 to 69 years, had hepatocellular carcinoma (four) or combined HCC and intrahepatic cholangiocarcinoma (one). Tumors of the five patients were stage T1-T3 N0M0 with maximum diameters of roughly 4.2 to 11 cm. Results the study describes overall, beyond this receptor: Because the samples were bulk and unsorted, CD4+ and CD8+ T cell repertoires could not be compared. Repertoire overlap was found to be higher between tumor regions (mean approximately 35%) than between tumor-adjacent (17%) or tumor-blood (approximately 15%) pairs, consistent with antigen-driven expansion. Only the TCR beta chain was sequenced, which likely underestimates true repertoire diversity because unpaired alpha chains were not captured. A significantly larger repertoire fraction was made up by the top 250 clones in tumors than in blood (p = 0.039). Only a few patients were included in the study, and the authors note that the findings should be validated in a larger study.

Blood RNA was extracted from unsorted whole blood using TRIzol reagent, and germline DNA was obtained with the DNeasy Blood & Tissue kit. Chronic HBV infection was present in the patients, and the patients were treatment-naive at sampling. Before surgery, approximately 4 milliliters of peripheral blood were drawn into K2EDTA tubes. Starting from approximately 0.5 ug total RNA, TCRbeta-specific cDNA was produced by reverse transcription with a constant-region primer and ProtoScript II reverse transcriptase. Three nested multiplex PCR rounds, following a slightly modified ARM-PCR procedure, were used to build the TCRbeta libraries. Sample barcodes and Illumina adapters were added in a final 25-cycle PCR with Deep VentR polymerase. Before sequencing, amplicons of 200-500 bp were gel-purified using a QIAquick gel extraction kit. The TCRbeta amplicons were sequenced with 250-bp paired-end reads on an Illumina HiSeq 2500. The original methods were these. To recover full CDR3 sequences, reads were quality-trimmed using Trimmomatic v0.33 and paired reads were then merged using FLASH v1.2.11. V, D and J germline segments were assigned to the rearranged TCRbeta sequences using MiGEC v1.2.1b. VDJtools v1.0.0 computed clonotype statistics and Shannon-Wiener diversity indices. To cut down on sampling bias, every analysis after diversity analysis relied on just the 250 most abundant clonotypes from each sample. TCRdb trimmed public reads at Q25 via fastp, called clones via MiXCR and kept in-frame beta chains. A single entry per CDR3 protein holds the most common genes and DNA from its merged rows. These V and J calls rely on TCRdb rather than the paper's analysis. Counted in this sample were about 330,000 distinct CDR3 sequences; around 60% of them appeared once. Clones ranked in the top ten supply 6.5% of the sample.

In the case of this clonotype: Its recognized antigen is unknown. The record has no base qualities; no much larger clone is one base away.

This clonotype originated in a man in his forties or fifties with primary liver carcinoma and hepatitis B virus infection. Source material: peripheral blood.

The encoded CDR3 is CASSPSAGGGLTGELFF. The DNA sequence is given as TGTGCCAGCAGCCCAAGCGCGGGGGGAGGGCTCACCGGGGAGCTGTTTTTT. The chain links TRBV11-2 with TRBJ2-2, with TRBD2 matching 8 junction bases. Counted from cysteine to phenylalanine, this CDR3 has 17 amino acids. Only the CDR3 portion is preserved as DNA: 51 bases, with reading frame beginning at the first base. Trimming accounts for 5 bases at V and 4 bases at J, while the number of junction bases matched to no gene is 12. For CDR1 and CDR2, the germline V gene lists SGHAT and FQNNGV.